The entry below gives a single TCR beta chain sequence along with its context. What it recognizes is unknown. The data stem from a study of beta chain features in type 1 diabetes. The study's findings and limits: Type 1 diabetes patients showed fewer insertions and more deletions at VDJ junctions. Among patients with Type 1 diabetes, TCRB CDR3s were moderately but significantly shorter in every one of the four CD4+ subsets.

Investigators reverse transcribed all isolated RNA, so they sequenced expressed TCRB transcripts. Some clones are missing from TCRdb's copy, which holds only in-frame ones; the method was immunoSEQ multiplex PCR. The data hold around 280,000 clones, with about 15% observed a single time. Specimen: naive CD4+ T cells from blood. The receptor comes from a man between 18 and 35 years old with type 1 diabetes.

In DNA form, the CDR3 reads TGTGCCAGCAGTTCCTCGGACATCGCCATGGCTTTCTTT. Translating it yields CASSSSDIAMAFF. V usage is TRBV28 and J usage is TRBJ1-1; D might be TRBD1 (5 bases). Germline assignment: CDR1 MDHEN and CDR2 SYDVKM. CDR3 size: 13 residues. V shed 4 bases and J shed 11 bases, with 17 bases lying between them.